This T cell receptor (beta chain) was recovered during a study of radiation and T cells in renal cell carcinoma. As for the study in general: Nephrectomy followed 15 Gy stereotactic body radiation by 4 weeks. General study points: In blood, top tumor clones expanded by 2 weeks, shrinking by 4. Pretreatment tumor biopsies were lacking, so baseline clonotypes are unknown.

This clone was observed a few times. Its cognate antigen is unknown. Clones were sequenced by immunoSEQ multiplex PCR, and TCRdb holds only the in-frame ones, with some missing. The sample has approximately 45,000 clones; 83% are singletons. V was trimmed by 4 bases and J by 4 bases, leaving 9 bases between them. The CDR3 has 13 amino acids. Germline assignment: CDR1 SGHKS and CDR2 YYEKEE (reference sequence). Time point specified: baseline pretreatment blood. Treatment denoted: 15 Gy SBRT to primary tumor, nephrectomy 4 weeks later. Blood was sampled at baseline, 2 weeks and 4 weeks after SBRT. The V gene is TRBV5-5, the J gene TRBJ1-5, with D hard to call. The sample in question was blood, obtained from a patient whose treatment included radiotherapy and nephrectomy. This TCR derives from a woman aged 70-85 years with renal cell carcinoma. The CDR3 is CASSVNANQPQHF. For the CDR3, the DNA is TGTGCCAGCAGCGTTAATGCTAATCAGCCCCAGCATTTT. Full variable domain (remainder filled in from reference TRBV5-5 and TRBJ1-5): DAGVTQSPTHLIKTRGQQVTLRCSPISGHKSVSWYQQVLGQGPQFIFQYYEKEERGRGNFPDRFSARQFPNYSSELNVNALLLGDSALYLCASSVNANQPQHFGDGTRLSIL.